What follows are 21 T cell receptor beta chains derived from one specimen sequenced in a study of T cell responses to AZD1222 COVID-19 vaccine. Assay used: immunoSEQ multiplex PCR; TCRdb lists only in-frame clones, some missing. The sample contains 120,000 or so clones, around 93% of which appear only once. The sequencing here drew on peripheral blood, taken on day 0 of AZD1222 vaccination. The source of these receptors is an adult in good health.

This chain connects TRBV20-1 to TRBJ2-1; TRBD1 matches 9 bases. J was trimmed by 0 bases and V by 3 bases; bases with no gene match: 12. Germline V lookup: CDR1 DFQATT, CDR2 SNEGSKA (reference sequence). The CDR3 contains 18 residues. The CDR3 nucleotides are TGCAGTGCTAGTAAAACCCCGGGACAGGGTGGCTCCTACAATGAGCAGTTCTTC. Translation: CSASKTPGQGGSYNEQFF.

The rearrangement joins TRBV9 to TRBJ2-1; unclear D gene. Trimming stripped 2 bases from V and 9 bases from J, with 18 bases between. CDR3 length: 15 amino acids. The germline V gene encodes CDR1 SGDLS and CDR2 YYNGEE. The CDR3 DNA reads as TGTGCCAGCAGCGTTTCAAGTATAGGATATGGTGAGCAGTTCTTC. Encoded protein: CASSVSSIGYGEQFF.

This chain connects TRBV9 to TRBJ1-6, with D maybe TRBD1 (5 bases). This CDR3 comprises 13 residues. Deletions cut 4 bases from V and 12 bases from J, with 14 bases between. The germline CDR1 and CDR2 sequences are SGDLS and YYNGEE. In DNA form, the CDR3 reads TGTGCCAGCAGCAATCTCGGGACCAAACCCCTCCACTTT. Translating it yields CASSNLGTKPLHF.

The rearrangement uses TRBV7-9 and TRBJ1-2, with unresolved D. Trimming took off 4 bases at V and 5 bases at J, with 14 bases between the two ends. Germline V gene data show CDR1 as SEHNR and CDR2 as FQNEAQ (reference sequence). The CDR3 covers 14 residues. CDR3 sequence: CASSYPREGYGYTF. The DNA for the CDR3 is TGTGCCAGCAGCTACCCTCGAGAGGGTTATGGCTACACCTTC.

This sequence joins TRBV6-6 and TRBJ2-5; 7 nucleotides match TRBD2. Germline V gene sequence: CDR1 MNHNY, CDR2 SVGAGI (reference sequence). The ends lost 2 bases at V and 4 bases at J; junction bases unmatched: 7. The length of the CDR3 is 15 residues. CDR3 residues: CASSYGGDPRETQYF. For the CDR3, the DNA is TGTGCCAGCAGTTACGGGGGGGACCCCAGAGAGACCCAGTACTTC.

The chain has TRBV6-5 and TRBJ1-4, with a possible D match to TRBD1 (6 bases). The CDR3 contains 13 residues. The germline gives CDR1 MNHEY, CDR2 SVGAGI. V lost 6 bases and J lost 7, with 12 bases in between. The CDR3 region is CASSPTGSEKLFF. Written as DNA, the CDR3 is TGTGCCAGCAGCCCCACAGGGAGTGAAAAACTGTTTTTT.

The table lists this clone with a few counts. The chain uses TRBV13 and TRBJ2-7; D is uncertain. Trimming took 0 bases from V and 3 from J, leaving 9 bases between them. Germline V lookup: CDR1 PRHDT, CDR2 FYEKMQ (reference sequence). The CDR3 is 14 residues long. The CDR3 region has the DNA TGTGCCAGCAGCTTAGGCCTGGAGCACTACGAGCAGTACTTC. This codes for CASSLGLEHYEQYF. Filled out from reference TRBV13 and TRBJ2-7, the complete variable domain reads AAGVIQSPRHLIKEKRETATLKCYPIPRHDTVYWYQQGPGQDPQFLISFYEKMQSDKGSIPDRFSAQQFSDYHSELNMSSLELGDSALYFCASSLGLEHYEQYFGPGTRLTVT.

On this clone itself: Sequence at one end of the junction differs from germline and may be a read error. This sequence joins TRBV7-7 and TRBJ2-7, with 8 positions matching TRBD1. This CDR3 is 13 amino acids long. The germline CDR1 and CDR2 sequences are SSHAT and FNYEAQ (reference sequence). DNA of the CDR3: TGTGCTAGCAGTCAGGACAGGGCCTTTGAGCAGTACTTC. This codes for CASSQDRAFEQYF. Complete variable domain (other parts from reference TRBV7-7 and TRBJ2-7): GAGVSQSPRYKVTKRGQDVTLRCDPISSHATLYWYQQALGQGPEFLTYFNYEAQPDKSGLPSDRFSAERPEGSISTLTIQRTEQRDSAMYRCASSQDRAFEQYFGPGTRLTVT.

This clone has a single count. The V gene is TRBV7-8, the J gene TRBJ1-4; a weak D match, TRBD1 (5 bases). Germline assignment: CDR1 SGHVS and CDR2 FQNEAQ. The V end lost 0 bases, the J end lost 3 bases, and 11 bases lay between the germline ends. The CDR3 length is 16 residues. Written as DNA, the CDR3 is TGTGCCAGCAGCTTAGCGCGTGGAGGGGCTAATGAAAAACTGTTTTTT. Protein: CASSLARGGANEKLFF.

The rearrangement links TRBV5-1 to TRBJ2-5; D remains ambiguous. This CDR3 has 15 amino acids. V was cut by 0 bases and J by 1 base, with 10 bases left in between. Germline CDR1 reads SGHRS; CDR2 reads YFSETQ. The CDR3 bases are TGCGCCAGCAGCTTGGCTGCAGTTACCCAAGAGACCCAGTACTTC. This sequence encodes CASSLAAVTQETQYF.

This chain uses TRBV7-3 with TRBJ2-1; 12 nucleotides agree with TRBD2. The CDR3 is 16 residues long. Germline CDR1 reads SGHTA; CDR2 reads FQGTGA. The V and J ends lost 5 bases and 10 bases, in that order; junction bases with no gene match: 12. The CDR3 loop reads CASSPQGTSGSKEQFF. CDR3 coding DNA: TGTGCCAGCAGCCCCCAAGGGACTAGCGGGTCTAAGGAGCAGTTCTTC.

V usage is TRBV19 and J usage is TRBJ1-5, with unresolved D. The germline V and J ends were trimmed by 5 bases and 2 bases, with 16 bases remaining between them. Germline V gene data show CDR1 as LNHDA and CDR2 as SQIVND (reference sequence). The CDR3 has 16 amino acids. CDR3 residues: CASSPYQVMGNQPQHF. The CDR3 DNA sequence: TGTGCCAGTAGTCCTTATCAGGTGATGGGCAATCAGCCCCAGCATTTT.

The V call is TRBV6-5, the J call TRBJ2-3; 7 positions match TRBD2. Germline values: CDR1 MNHEY, CDR2 SVGAGI. The CDR3 loop spans 16 amino acids. The junction had 14 bases not matched to a gene; V was cut back by 4 bases and J by 7 bases. CDR3 sequence (DNA): TGTGCCAGCAGTTCCCGGCTAGCGGCGCTAAAAAATACGCAGTATTTT. This translates into CASSSRLAALKNTQYF.

The rearrangement links TRBV5-6 to TRBJ2-5, with 7 bases matching TRBD1. CDR1 and CDR2 (germline): SGHDT, YYEEEE. The CDR3 length is 14 residues. V lost 6 bases and J lost 4; bases outside the gene matches: 9. Here the CDR3 reads CASNYRAGGETQYF. For the CDR3, the DNA is TGTGCCAGCAACTACCGGGCAGGGGGAGAGACCCAGTACTTC.

The chain links TRBV19 to TRBJ1-5, with 8 bases identical to TRBD1. CDR1 and CDR2 from the germline V gene are LNHDA and SQIVND (reference sequence). This CDR3 comprises 16 residues. V lost 6 bases to trimming and J lost 7 bases; unmatched junction nucleotides: 14. The CDR3 protein is CASRLLDRVVGQPQHF. The CDR3 DNA follows: TGTGCCAGTAGGTTGTTGGACAGGGTCGTCGGGCAGCCCCAGCATTTT.

The rearrangement uses TRBV12-5 and TRBJ2-1; the D is unclear. This CDR3 region has 13 residues. Germline V gene sequence: CDR1 LGHNT, CDR2 FRNRAP. V lost 1 base and J 5 bases, leaving 6 bases between the germline ends. The CDR3: CASGLDGDNEQFF. The DNA of the CDR3 is TGTGCTAGTGGTTTGGACGGAGACAATGAGCAGTTCTTC. Full variable domain (rest looked up from reference TRBV12-5 and TRBJ2-1): DARVTQTPRHKVTEMGQEVTMRCQPILGHNTVFWYRQTMMQGLELLAYFRNRAPLDDSGMPKDRFSAEMPDATLATLKIQPSEPRDSAVYFCASGLDGDNEQFFGPGTRLTVL.

The rearrangement joins TRBV7-7 to TRBJ2-3; 7 bases align to TRBD2. Germline V gene data show CDR1 as SSHAT and CDR2 as FNYEAQ (reference sequence). This CDR3 is built from 15 residues. V was clipped by 5 bases and J by 3 bases; unmatched bases: 8. The CDR3 bases are TGTGCCAGCAGCCTAAACGGGGGGAGAACAGATACGCAGTATTTT. It yields the protein CASSLNGGRTDTQYF.

The chain has TRBV6-4 and TRBJ1-2; weak D call: TRBD1 (6 bases). This CDR3 has 15 amino acids. Between the trimmed V and J ends, which lost 8 bases and 4 bases, there was a span of 20 bases. Germline CDR1 MRHNA, CDR2 SNTAGT. CDR3 nucleotides: TGTGCCAGCTCCCCGGGGGAACAGGGCCTCTATGGCTACACCTTC. It specifies CASSPGEQGLYGYTF.

Turning to this clone: The junction departs from the called germline gene at one end, perhaps through a read error. V is TRBV20-1 and J is TRBJ2-7, with TRBD1 as a possible D gene (5 bases). The germline V gene has CDR1 DFQATT and CDR2 SNEGSKA (reference sequence). This CDR3 is 8 amino acids long. CDR3 region: CSATNRFF. CDR3 coding DNA: TGCAGTGCTACCAACAGGTTTTTC.

V is TRBV6-5 and J is TRBJ2-1, with TRBD2 identical over 7 bases. Germline CDR1 reads MNHEY; CDR2 reads SVGAGI. The ends lost 10 bases at V and 3 bases at J; junction bases unmatched: 9. The length of the CDR3 is 14 residues. The CDR3 region is CATKRDFDYNEQFF. CDR3 coding DNA: TGTGCCACCAAGCGGGACTTTGACTACAATGAGCAGTTCTTC.

Details on this clone: Other nucleotide sequences from this sample produce the same CDR3. The chain joins TRBV2 to TRBJ1-4; 9 bases agree with TRBD1. In germline, CDR1 is SNHLY, CDR2 FYNNEI. This CDR3 is 15 amino acids long. Trimming took 1 base from V and 6 from J; bases not matched to a gene: 3. The CDR3 is CASSEVTGGDEKLFF. CDR3 DNA sequence: TGTGCCAGCAGTGAAGTCACAGGGGGCGATGAAAAACTGTTTTTT.